This entry is about one TCR beta chain. Its target is unknown. The assay used was immunoSEQ (version v3.0), run at survey level. TCRdb's copy holds only in-frame clones and misses some; the assay was immunoSEQ multiplex PCR. The table shows 35,000 to 40,000 clones, with approximately 85% occurring only once. V was pared by 4 bases and J by 2 bases, with 9 bases between. This CDR3 contains 14 residues. Germline assignment: CDR1 KGHSH and CDR2 LQKENI. The sample originates from a study of long-term antiretroviral therapy in people with HIV. Study-wide background: Collection dates of the earliest samples fall about a decade before the 2015 immediate-ART recommendation.

General observations from the study: ART-treated samples gained diversity yet remained below transplant donor controls. The study collected blood between about 2004 and 2018, possibly under older ART regimens.

The chain recombines TRBV18 with TRBJ1-3; D is unresolved. Sample: unsorted PBMCs, taken 2.2 years after starting antiretroviral therapy. The clonotype originates from a man aged 18 to 29 with HIV. The DNA of the CDR3 is TGTGCCAGCTCACTCGACGCAGCTGGAAACACCATATATTTT. This translates into CASSLDAAGNTIYF.